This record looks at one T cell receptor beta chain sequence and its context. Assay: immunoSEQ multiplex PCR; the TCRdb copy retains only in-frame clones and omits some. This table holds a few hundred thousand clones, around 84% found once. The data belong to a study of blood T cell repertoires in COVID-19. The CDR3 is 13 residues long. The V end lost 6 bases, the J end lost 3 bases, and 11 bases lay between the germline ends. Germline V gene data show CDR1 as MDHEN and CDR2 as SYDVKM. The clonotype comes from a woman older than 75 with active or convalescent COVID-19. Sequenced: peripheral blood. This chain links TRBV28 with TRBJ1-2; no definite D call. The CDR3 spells CASSRGSDYGYTF. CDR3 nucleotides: TGTGCCAGCAGCCGGGGAAGTGACTATGGCTACACCTTC.